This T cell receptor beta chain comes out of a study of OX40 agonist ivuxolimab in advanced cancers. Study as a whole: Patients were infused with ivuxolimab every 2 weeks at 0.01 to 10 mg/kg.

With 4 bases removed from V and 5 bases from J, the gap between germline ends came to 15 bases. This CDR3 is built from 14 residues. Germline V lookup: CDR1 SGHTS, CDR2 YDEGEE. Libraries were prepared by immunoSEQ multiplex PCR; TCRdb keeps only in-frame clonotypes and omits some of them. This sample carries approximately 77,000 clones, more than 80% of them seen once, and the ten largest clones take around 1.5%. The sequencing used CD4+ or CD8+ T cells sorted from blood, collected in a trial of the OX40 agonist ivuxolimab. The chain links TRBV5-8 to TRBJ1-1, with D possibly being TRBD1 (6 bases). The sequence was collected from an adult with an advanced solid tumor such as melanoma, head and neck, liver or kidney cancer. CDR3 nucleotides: TGTGCCAGCAGCCTAACAGGGTTGGGGACTGAAGCTTTCTTT. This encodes CASSLTGLGTEAFF.